This TCR beta chain was obtained from a study of identical twins. In the case of this clonotype: The target antigen is unknown.

TCRdb re-called the 5' RACE reads through MiXCR, storing one row per CDR3 protein. The table has about 700,000 distinct CDR3 sequences, around 5.7% seen once; the top ten hold 1.5% to 2%. V was cut by 2 bases and J by 6 bases, with 7 bases left in between. This CDR3 has 12 amino acids. Germline V gives CDR1 SGHTA, CDR2 FQGNSA. Study-level points and caveats: Conclusions leaned on cross-sectional statistical analysis and did not track the same donors over time.

The sequence came from a man between 18 and 35 years old in good health. Sequenced material: naive T cells sorted from blood. V and J are TRBV7-2 and TRBJ1-2; D is uncertain. The chain's CDR3 is CASSLSRDGYTF. The DNA of the CDR3 is TGTGCCAGCAGCTTATCCCGAGATGGCTACACCTTC.